The 12 T cell receptor beta chains below come from one sample, sequenced in a study of shared clonotypes between healthy human individuals. Measured with immunoSEQ multiplex PCR; TCRdb has only the in-frame clones, and not every one. The sample has roughly 95,000 clones; around 43% are singletons. The source material was PBMCs. The receptors shown here come from a middle-aged woman in good health. Some clones in this sample may be carry-over from other donors' samples.

There are a few counts of this clone. The chain carries TRBV5-1 and TRBJ1-5; the D gene is possibly TRBD1 (5 bases). The CDR3 sequence is 15 residues long. The V gene's germline CDR1 is SGHRS and CDR2 YFSETQ. The V gene lost 0 bases and the J gene lost 7 bases, with 14 bases spanning the gap. In DNA, the CDR3 is TGCGCCAGCAGCTTGGAAGGCGGACATGGGCAGCCCCAGCATTTT. Translation gives CASSLEGGHGQPQHF.

As to this clone: A far larger clone is one base from this, pointing to a likely read error. The sample holds other DNA sequences that translate to the same CDR3. The chain uses TRBV7-9 and TRBJ1-4; perhaps TRBD1 as D (6 bases). V was cut by 1 base and J by 5 bases, with 11 bases left in between. The CDR3 runs 15 residues. Per germline, CDR1 SEHNR and CDR2 FQNEAQ (reference sequence). The CDR3 nucleotides read TGTGCCAGCAGCTTAGTCGGGCAGGGGAATGAAAAACTGTTTTTT. Translation: CASSLVGQGNEKLFF.

This rearrangement joins TRBV6-1 to TRBJ1-5; D unclear. Germline CDR1 MNHNS, CDR2 SASEGT. Trimming removed 8 bases from V and 6 bases from J, with 11 bases in between. There are 12 residues in the CDR3. The CDR3 sequence: CASAEPIQPQHF. The CDR3 DNA reads TGTGCCAGCGCGGAGCCTATTCAGCCCCAGCATTTT.

This clone was counted ten times or more. The V and J genes are TRBV30 and TRBJ1-3; D ambiguous. The CDR3 contains 15 residues. Germline CDR1 is GTSNPN and CDR2 is SVGIG (reference sequence). V lost 0 bases and J lost 0, with 9 bases in between. The CDR3 region is CAWSVLGFSGNTIYF. The CDR3 coding sequence is TGTGCCTGGAGTGTACTGGGGTTCTCTGGAAACACCATATATTTT.

V and J are TRBV5-1 and TRBJ2-1; TRBD2 might be the D (5 bases). The germline V and J ends were trimmed by 4 bases and 8 bases, with 10 bases remaining between them. CDR3 length: 12 residues. Germline-derived CDR1 and CDR2 are SGHRS and YFSETQ. The CDR3 DNA reads TGCGCCAGCAGCATTGAGGGCTATGAGCAGTTCTTC. Its translation: CASSIEGYEQFF. The complete variable domain, with remaining parts taken from reference TRBV5-1 and TRBJ2-1, reads KAGVTQTPRYLIKTRGQQVTLSCSPISGHRSVSWYQQTPGQGLQFLFEYFSETQRNKGNFPGRFSGRQFSNSRSEMNVSTLELGDSALYLCASSIEGYEQFFGPGTRLTVL.

The V and J genes are TRBV7-8 and TRBJ1-4; D is undetermined. Germline V gene lookup returns CDR1 SGHVS and CDR2 FQNEAQ. Between the trimmed V and J ends, which lost 3 bases and 3 bases, there was a span of 5 bases. This CDR3 has 13 amino acids. The CDR3: CASSLVSNEKLFF. For the CDR3, the DNA is TGTGCCAGCAGCTTGGTTTCTAATGAAAAACTGTTTTTT.

The chain has TRBV5-7 and TRBJ2-1, with D possibly TRBD1 on 6 matching bases. TRBV5-7 is labeled an ORF, and its function is uncertain. This CDR3 contains 15 residues. Trimming removed 4 bases from V and 9 bases from J, with 20 bases in between. The CDR3 loop reads CASSRPGQGWGEQFF. CDR3 nucleotides: TGTGCCAGCAGCCGTCCGGGGCAGGGGTGGGGTGAGCAGTTCTTC.

J is TRBJ2-3 and V is TRBV30, with D perhaps being TRBD1 or TRBD2 (5 bases each). This CDR3 has 14 residues. Trimming removed 2 bases at V and 1 base at J, with 10 bases between. Germline V lookup: CDR1 GTSNPN, CDR2 SVGIG (reference sequence). CDR3 sequence (DNA): TGTGCCTGGAGTTCGGGACCAGGCACAGATACGCAGTATTTT. Protein sequence: CAWSSGPGTDTQYF.

The rearrangement links TRBV18 to TRBJ2-7; TRBD2 matches 9 bases. The germline CDR1 and CDR2 sequences are KGHSH and LQKENI. The trim removed 5 bases at V and 3 bases at J, leaving 8 bases unmatched. The CDR3 length is 15 residues. CDR3 protein: CASSSLAGRGYEQYF. The CDR3 nucleotides are TGTGCCAGCTCATCTCTAGCGGGGAGAGGCTACGAGCAGTACTTC.

By share of the sample, this clone is medium-sized (0.01 to 0.1%). This rearrangement joins TRBV4-3 to TRBJ2-6; no definite D call. Between the trimmed V and J ends, which lost 4 bases and 0 bases, there was a span of 10 bases. Germline values: CDR1 LGHNA, CDR2 YSLEER. CDR3 size: 16 residues. The CDR3 nucleotides are TGCGCCAGCAGCCGTGGCCAAGGCTCTGGGGCCAACGTCCTGACTTTC. This sequence encodes CASSRGQGSGANVLTF.

This clone appeared many times. This same CDR3 is encoded by further DNA sequences in the sample. The rearrangement joins TRBV7-9 to TRBJ1-1; 8 bases map to TRBD1. The CDR3 extends over 16 amino acids. Germline V gives CDR1 SEHNR, CDR2 FQNEAQ (reference sequence). The trim removed 4 bases at V and 3 bases at J, leaving 10 bases unmatched. CDR3 DNA sequence: TGTGCCAGCAGCTCCAGACCAGGGGGCGCGGACACTGAAGCTTTCTTT. Translated, it gives CASSSRPGGADTEAFF.

This clone was seen more than once but under ten times. The chain has TRBV2 and TRBJ1-2, with a tentative D call TRBD1 (5 bases). V lost 7 bases and J lost 8, with 20 bases in between. Germline assignment: CDR1 SNHLY and CDR2 FYNNEI. The CDR3 totals 14 residues. The CDR3 coding sequence is TGTGCCAGCACCTTTTATGACAGTGATTTGGGCTACACCTTC. Translated: CASTFYDSDLGYTF.